Below are 15 T cell receptor beta chains sequenced from a single sample in a study of T cell responses to AZD1222 COVID-19 vaccine (TCRdb year 2021). Libraries were made using the immunoSEQ multiplex PCR assay. This immuneACCESS table, as held by TCRdb, lists in-frame sequences with V and J called but not all clones. Of the missing ones, under half trace to an unresolved V gene in checked studies; the others have no known cause. In all, the sample holds approximately 110,000 clones, and approximately 85% of those were seen once. Around 13% of the sample goes to the ten largest clones. The sample's time point label, decoded: baseline before first vaccination. Per the publication, the treatment or condition label means: meningococcal conjugate vaccine given as trial control. Source: peripheral blood, taken on day 0 of MenACWY control vaccination. These receptors originate from an adult in good health.

The rearrangement links TRBV11-2 to TRBJ1-2; 7 bases map to TRBD1. The germline V gene encodes CDR1 SGHAT and CDR2 FQNNGV. The CDR3 spans 14 residues. Trimming took 4 bases from V and 8 from J; bases not matched to a gene: 10. CDR3 residues: CASSSQQGLGGYTF. Here the CDR3 DNA reads TGTGCCAGCAGCTCACAACAGGGGCTGGGGGGCTACACCTTC.

Remarks on this clone: Mismatch with germline at one junction end may stem from a read error. V usage is TRBV4-1 and J usage is TRBJ1-5, with D perhaps matching TRBD1 (6 bases). CDR3 size: 15 residues. Germline CDR1 reads MGHRA; CDR2 reads YSYEKL. The CDR3, as DNA: TGTGCCAGCAGCCACTACAGGGATAGCAATCAGCCCCAGCATTTT. Residues: CASSHYRDSNQPQHF.

The rearrangement uses TRBV14 and TRBJ1-2, with 9 bases matching TRBD1. Germline CDR1 SGHDN, CDR2 FVKESK. V shed 1 base, J shed 5 bases, and the junction held 8 bases outside the gene matches. The CDR3 extends over 16 amino acids. CDR3 region: CASSQAGTGYNYGYTF. The DNA for the CDR3 is TGTGCCAGCAGCCAAGCCGGGACAGGGTATAATTATGGCTACACCTTC.

J is TRBJ2-7 and V is TRBV10-3, with a possible D match to TRBD1 (5 bases). CDR3 length: 15 residues. V was cut by 6 bases and J by 1 base, with 16 bases left in between. Germline CDR1 and CDR2: ENHRY and SYGVKD. The CDR3 sequence is CAIRNPMSGSYEQYF. Written as DNA, the CDR3 is TGTGCCATCAGGAACCCCATGTCAGGGTCCTACGAGCAGTACTTC.

V is TRBV11-2 and J is TRBJ2-7; the D gene could be TRBD1 or TRBD2 (5 bases each). Germline V gene data show CDR1 as SGHAT and CDR2 as FQNNGV. The V end lost 6 bases, the J end lost 3 bases, and 9 bases lay between the germline ends. The CDR3 has 12 amino acids. This CDR3 is CASRGRDYEQYF. CDR3 nucleotides: TGTGCCAGCAGGGGACGGGACTACGAGCAGTACTTC.

The chain is built from TRBV9 and TRBJ1-1; 10 bases agree with TRBD1. This CDR3 is 15 amino acids long. Germline V gene data show CDR1 as SGDLS and CDR2 as YYNGEE. Losses at the gene ends were 3 bases for V and 2 bases for J; bases not matched to a gene: 4. The CDR3 nucleotides are TGTGCCAGCAGCGGAGACAGGGGGCAAAACACTGAAGCTTTCTTT. Translation gives CASSGDRGQNTEAFF.

The chain joins TRBV5-4 to TRBJ2-1; D unresolved. V was clipped by 1 base and J by 5 bases, with 4 bases between them. Looked up from germline, CDR1 is SGHNT and CDR2 is YYREEE (reference sequence). CDR3 length: 12 amino acids. CDR3 in DNA: TGTGCCAGCAGCTTGTCTCACAATGAGCAGTTCTTC. Residues: CASSLSHNEQFF.

The rearrangement links TRBV9 to TRBJ2-2, with TRBD1 identical over 7 bases. Trimming removed 0 bases from V and 4 bases from J; junction bases left unmatched: 9. The CDR3 contains 17 residues. The germline CDR1 and CDR2 sequences are SGDLS and YYNGEE. The CDR3: CASSVGGQANPTGELFF. The CDR3 nucleotides are TGTGCCAGCAGCGTAGGAGGACAGGCCAACCCCACCGGGGAGCTGTTTTTT.

This chain connects TRBV2 to TRBJ2-2; D may be TRBD2 (6 bases). The length of the CDR3 is 15 residues. The germline gives CDR1 SNHLY, CDR2 FYNNEI. The ends were cut back, 3 bases at V and 2 bases at J, with 10 bases in the middle. The CDR3, as DNA: TGTGCCAGCAGTGAGCGGGGCTTAAACACCGGGGAGCTGTTTTTT. It specifies CASSERGLNTGELFF.

The genes are TRBV29-1 and TRBJ1-2; tentative D call: TRBD1 (6 bases). This CDR3 has 11 amino acids. The germline gives CDR1 SQVTM, CDR2 ANQGSEA. The V and J ends lost 6 bases and 8 bases respectively, with 13 bases between them. CDR3 amino acids: CSVAGAGGYTF. CDR3 sequence (DNA): TGCAGCGTCGCAGGGGCCGGGGGCTACACCTTC.

The chain couples TRBV6-2 or TRBV6-3 to TRBJ2-7; no clear D gene. The CDR3 consists of 14 residues. Trimming pared 2 bases from V and 3 bases from J, leaving 11 bases between. CDR1 MNHEY and CDR2 SVGEGT come from the germline V gene. DNA for the CDR3: TGTGCCAGCAGTTACCCCGGCCTGGTCTACGAGCAGTACTTC. Translated: CASSYPGLVYEQYF.

The chain has TRBV28 and TRBJ1-4; D unresolved. Trimming took off 3 bases at V and 8 bases at J, with 16 bases between the two ends. Germline-derived CDR1 and CDR2 are MDHEN and SYDVKM. The CDR3 runs to 15 residues. Here the CDR3 reads CASSFISEGGEKLFF. In DNA, the CDR3 is TGTGCCAGCAGTTTTATTTCGGAGGGTGGGGAAAAACTGTTTTTT.

The chain joins TRBV27 to TRBJ1-1; TRBD1 might be the D (5 bases). The CDR3 consists of 15 residues. Germline-derived CDR1 and CDR2 are MNHEY and SMNVEV (reference sequence). V was shortened by 4 bases and J by 5 bases, with 17 bases between the two germline ends. CDR3 sequence: CASSWAGGVGTEAFF. CDR3 DNA sequence: TGTGCCAGCAGTTGGGCGGGGGGTGTTGGGACTGAAGCTTTCTTT.

The chain links TRBV5-1 to TRBJ2-2; D gene unclear. This CDR3 is built from 12 residues. V dropped 2 bases and J dropped 6 bases, with 5 bases sitting between them. Germline V gives CDR1 SGHRS, CDR2 YFSETQ. The CDR3 nucleotides are TGCGCCAGCAGCTTTGAGGCCGGGGAGCTGTTTTTT. Its translation: CASSFEAGELFF. The full variable domain, in which reference TRBV5-1 and TRBJ2-2 provide the parts outside the CDR3, is KAGVTQTPRYLIKTRGQQVTLSCSPISGHRSVSWYQQTPGQGLQFLFEYFSETQRNKGNFPGRFSGRQFSNSRSEMNVSTLELGDSALYLCASSFEAGELFFGEGSRLTVL.

The gene calls are TRBV30 and TRBJ2-3; TRBD2 might be the D (5 bases). The CDR3 length is 13 residues. Germline V gene lookup returns CDR1 GTSNPN and CDR2 SVGIG (reference sequence). The germline V and J ends were trimmed by 3 bases and 4 bases, with 11 bases remaining between them. The CDR3 nucleotides are TGTGCCTGGAGCGGGGTTTTCGCAGATACGCAGTATTTT. Its protein product is CAWSGVFADTQYF.